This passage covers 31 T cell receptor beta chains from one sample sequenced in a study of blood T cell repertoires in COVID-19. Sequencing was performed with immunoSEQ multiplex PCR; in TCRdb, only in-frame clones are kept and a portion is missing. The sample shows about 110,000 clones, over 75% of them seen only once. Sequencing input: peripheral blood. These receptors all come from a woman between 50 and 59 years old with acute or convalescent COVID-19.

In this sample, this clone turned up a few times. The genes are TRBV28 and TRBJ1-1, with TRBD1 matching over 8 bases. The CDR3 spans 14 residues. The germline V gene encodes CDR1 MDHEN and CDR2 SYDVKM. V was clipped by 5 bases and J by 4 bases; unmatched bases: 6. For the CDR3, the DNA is TGTGCCAGCAGTGGTCAGGGGGCGGCCACTGAAGCTTTCTTT. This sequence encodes CASSGQGAATEAFF.

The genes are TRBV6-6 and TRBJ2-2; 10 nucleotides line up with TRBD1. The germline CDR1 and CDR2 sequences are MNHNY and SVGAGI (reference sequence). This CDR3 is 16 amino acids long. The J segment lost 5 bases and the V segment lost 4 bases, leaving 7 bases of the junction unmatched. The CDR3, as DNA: TGTGCCAGCAGTTCGCCCGGACAGGGGGGAACCGGGGAGCTGTTTTTT. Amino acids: CASSSPGQGGTGELFF.

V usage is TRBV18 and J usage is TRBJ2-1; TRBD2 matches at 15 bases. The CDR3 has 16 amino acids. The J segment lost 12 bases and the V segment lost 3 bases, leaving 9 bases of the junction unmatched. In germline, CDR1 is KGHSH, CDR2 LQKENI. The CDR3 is CASSPPGLAGGLGQFF. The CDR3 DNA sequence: TGTGCCAGCTCACCTCCCGGACTAGCGGGGGGGCTGGGGCAGTTCTTC. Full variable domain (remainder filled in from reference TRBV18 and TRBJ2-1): NAGVMQNPRHLVRRRGQEARLRCSPMKGHSHVYWYRQLPEEGLKFMVYLQKENIIDESGMPKERFSAEFPKEGPSILRIQQVVRGDSAAYFCASSPPGLAGGLGQFFGPGTRLTVL.

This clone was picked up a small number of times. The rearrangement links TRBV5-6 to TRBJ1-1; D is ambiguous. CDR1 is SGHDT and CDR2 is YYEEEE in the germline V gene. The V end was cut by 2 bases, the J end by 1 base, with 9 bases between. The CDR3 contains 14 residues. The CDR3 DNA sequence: TGTGCCAGCAGCTTTCGATTCGGGAACACTGAAGCTTTCTTT. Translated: CASSFRFGNTEAFF.

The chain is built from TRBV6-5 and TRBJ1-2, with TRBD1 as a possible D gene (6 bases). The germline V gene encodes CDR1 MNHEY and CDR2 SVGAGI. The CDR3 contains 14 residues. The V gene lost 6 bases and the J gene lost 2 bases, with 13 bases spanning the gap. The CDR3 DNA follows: TGTGCCAGCAGGACTCTCAGGGGAAACTATGGCTACACCTTC. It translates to CASRTLRGNYGYTF.

The CDR3 spells CASSPRTTGTGDTQYF. Here the CDR3 DNA reads TGTGCCAGCAGCCCACGAACCACGGGGACAGGGGATACGCAGTATTTT. The chain couples TRBV11-3 to TRBJ2-3, with 9 nucleotides matching TRBD1. V lost 5 bases, J lost 6 bases, and 12 bases stayed unmatched. CDR1 and CDR2 from the germline V gene are SGHNT and YENEEA. There are 16 residues in the CDR3.

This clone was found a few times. CDR3 region: CASGGAGGYTF. In DNA, the CDR3 is TGTGCCAGTGGGGGCGCGGGTGGCTACACCTTC. V is TRBV27 and J is TRBJ1-2; possibly TRBD1 for D (6 bases). Germline V gives CDR1 MNHEY, CDR2 SMNVEV (reference sequence). V lost 9 bases, J lost 7 bases, and 12 bases lay in between. The CDR3 sequence is 11 residues long.

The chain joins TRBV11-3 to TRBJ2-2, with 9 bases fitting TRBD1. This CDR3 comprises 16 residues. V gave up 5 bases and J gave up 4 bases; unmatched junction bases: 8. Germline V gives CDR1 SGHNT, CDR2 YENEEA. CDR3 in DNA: TGTGCCAGCAGCAAGCGGACAGGGGTTGGCACCGGGGAGCTGTTTTTT. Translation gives CASSKRTGVGTGELFF.

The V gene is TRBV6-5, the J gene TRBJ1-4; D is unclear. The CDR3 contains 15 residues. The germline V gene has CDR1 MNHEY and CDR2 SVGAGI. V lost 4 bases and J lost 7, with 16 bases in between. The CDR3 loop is CASSFQISGLEKLFF. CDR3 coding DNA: TGTGCCAGCAGTTTTCAGATTAGTGGGCTTGAAAAACTGTTTTTT.

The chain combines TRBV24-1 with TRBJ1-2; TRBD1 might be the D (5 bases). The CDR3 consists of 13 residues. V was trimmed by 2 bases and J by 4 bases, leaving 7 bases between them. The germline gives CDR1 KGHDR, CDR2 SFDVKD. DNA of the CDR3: TGTGCCACCAGTGATTCAGGGTTCTATGGCTACACCTTC. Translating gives CATSDSGFYGYTF.

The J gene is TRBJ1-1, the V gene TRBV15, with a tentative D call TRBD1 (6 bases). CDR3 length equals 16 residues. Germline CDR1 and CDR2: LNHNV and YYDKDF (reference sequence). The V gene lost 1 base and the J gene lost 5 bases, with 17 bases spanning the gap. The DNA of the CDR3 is TGTGCCACCAGCAGAGGTTCAGGGGTTCGTAAAACTGAAGCTTTCTTT. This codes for CATSRGSGVRKTEAFF.

The CDR3 reads CASSFDREYEQYF. CDR3 sequence (DNA): TGTGCCAGCAGCTTTGACAGGGAATACGAGCAGTACTTC. The gene calls are TRBV7-7 and TRBJ2-7; 7 nucleotides align to TRBD1. The junction had 3 bases not matched to a gene; V was cut back by 3 bases and J by 4 bases. This CDR3 has 13 amino acids. CDR1 and CDR2 (germline): SSHAT, FNYEAQ (reference sequence).

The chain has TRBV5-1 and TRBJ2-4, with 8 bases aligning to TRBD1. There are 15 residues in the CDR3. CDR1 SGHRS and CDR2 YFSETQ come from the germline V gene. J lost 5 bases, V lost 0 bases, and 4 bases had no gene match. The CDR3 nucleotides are TGCGCCAGCAGCTTGGGGGACAGGAATGAAAACATTCAGTACTTC. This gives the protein CASSLGDRNENIQYF.

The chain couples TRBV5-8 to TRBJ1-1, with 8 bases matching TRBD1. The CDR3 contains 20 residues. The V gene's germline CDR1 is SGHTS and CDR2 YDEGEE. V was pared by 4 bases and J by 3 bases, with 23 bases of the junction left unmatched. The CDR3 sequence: CASSVTQTRGRLEGHTEAFF. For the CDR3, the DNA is TGTGCCAGCAGCGTGACGCAAACCAGGGGGCGCCTAGAGGGGCACACTGAAGCTTTCTTT.

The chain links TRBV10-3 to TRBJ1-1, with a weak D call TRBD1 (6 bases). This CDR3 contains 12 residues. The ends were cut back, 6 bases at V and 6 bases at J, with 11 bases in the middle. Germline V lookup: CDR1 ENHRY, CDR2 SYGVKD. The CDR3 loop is CAISRDKAEAFF. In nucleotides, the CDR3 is TGTGCCATCAGCCGGGACAAGGCTGAAGCTTTCTTT.

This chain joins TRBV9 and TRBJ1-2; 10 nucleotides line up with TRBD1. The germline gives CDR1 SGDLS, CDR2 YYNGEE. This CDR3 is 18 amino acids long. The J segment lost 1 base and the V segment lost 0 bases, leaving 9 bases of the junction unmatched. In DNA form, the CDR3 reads TGTGCCAGCAGCGTAGAACGGGACAGGGGCCGGATTAACTATGGCTACACCTTC. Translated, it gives CASSVERDRGRINYGYTF.

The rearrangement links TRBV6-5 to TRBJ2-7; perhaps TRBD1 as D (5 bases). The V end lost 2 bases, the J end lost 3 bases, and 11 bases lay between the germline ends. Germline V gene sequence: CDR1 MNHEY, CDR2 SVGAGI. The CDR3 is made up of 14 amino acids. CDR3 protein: CASSYGQISYEQYF. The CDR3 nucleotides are TGTGCCAGCAGTTACGGACAAATTAGCTACGAGCAGTACTTC.

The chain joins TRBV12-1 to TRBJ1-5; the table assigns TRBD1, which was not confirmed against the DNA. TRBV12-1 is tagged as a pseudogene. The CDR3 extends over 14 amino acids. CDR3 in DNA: TGTGCCAGCAGCACCAGACAGGGAGCTCAGCCCCAGCATTTT. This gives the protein CASSTRQGAQPQHF.

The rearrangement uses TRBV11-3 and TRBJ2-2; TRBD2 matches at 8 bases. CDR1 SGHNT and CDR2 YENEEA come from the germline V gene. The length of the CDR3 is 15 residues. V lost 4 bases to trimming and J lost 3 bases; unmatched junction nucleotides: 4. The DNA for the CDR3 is TGTGCCAGCAGCTCCAGAGCGGGGGACACCGGGGAGCTGTTTTTT. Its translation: CASSSRAGDTGELFF.

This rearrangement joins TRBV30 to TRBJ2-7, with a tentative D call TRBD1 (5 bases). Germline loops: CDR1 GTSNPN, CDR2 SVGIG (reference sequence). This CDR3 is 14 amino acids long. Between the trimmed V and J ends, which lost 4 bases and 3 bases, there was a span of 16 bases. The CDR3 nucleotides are TGTGCCTGGACTGACAGCGTATTTTTCTACGAGCAGTACTTC. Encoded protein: CAWTDSVFFYEQYF.

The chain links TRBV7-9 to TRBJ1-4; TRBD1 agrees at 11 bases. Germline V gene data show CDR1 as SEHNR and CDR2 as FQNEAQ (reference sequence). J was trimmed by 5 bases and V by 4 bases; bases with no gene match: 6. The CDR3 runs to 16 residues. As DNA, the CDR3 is TGTGCCAGCAGCTCCGGACAGGGGGCCTTCAATGAAAAACTGTTTTTT. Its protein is CASSSGQGAFNEKLFF. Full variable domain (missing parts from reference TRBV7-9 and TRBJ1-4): DTGVSQNPRHKITKRGQNVTFRCDPISEHNRLYWYRQTLGQGPEFLTYFQNEAQLEKSRLLSDRFSAERPKGSFSTLEIQRTEQGDSAMYLCASSSGQGAFNEKLFFGSGTQLSVL.

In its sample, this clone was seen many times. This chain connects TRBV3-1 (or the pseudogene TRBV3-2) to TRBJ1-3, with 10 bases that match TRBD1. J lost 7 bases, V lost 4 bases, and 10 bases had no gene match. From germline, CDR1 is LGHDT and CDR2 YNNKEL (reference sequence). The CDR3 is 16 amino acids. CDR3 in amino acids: CASSPRGQGSRNTIYF. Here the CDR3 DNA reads TGTGCCAGCAGCCCAAGGGGACAGGGGAGTCGGAACACCATATATTTT.

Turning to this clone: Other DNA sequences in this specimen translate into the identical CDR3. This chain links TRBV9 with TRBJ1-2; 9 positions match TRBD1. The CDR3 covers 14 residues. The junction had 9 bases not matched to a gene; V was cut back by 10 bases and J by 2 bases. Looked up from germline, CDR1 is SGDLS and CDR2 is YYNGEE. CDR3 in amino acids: CASSVGQGNYGYTF. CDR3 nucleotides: TGTGCCTCCTCCGTAGGACAGGGGAACTATGGCTACACCTTC.

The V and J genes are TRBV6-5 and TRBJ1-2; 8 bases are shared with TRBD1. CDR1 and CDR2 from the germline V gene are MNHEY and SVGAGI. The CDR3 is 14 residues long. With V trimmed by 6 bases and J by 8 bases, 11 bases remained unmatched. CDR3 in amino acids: CASSQDREIGGYTF. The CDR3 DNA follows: TGTGCCAGCAGCCAGGACAGGGAAATTGGAGGCTACACCTTC.

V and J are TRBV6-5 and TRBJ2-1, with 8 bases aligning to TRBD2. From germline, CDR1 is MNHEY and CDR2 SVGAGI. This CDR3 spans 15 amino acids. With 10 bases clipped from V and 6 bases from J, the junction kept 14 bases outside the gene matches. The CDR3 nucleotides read TGTGCCACCGAAGAAGCGGGGGCCCTTTTCAATGAGCAGTTCTTC. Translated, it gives CATEEAGALFNEQFF.

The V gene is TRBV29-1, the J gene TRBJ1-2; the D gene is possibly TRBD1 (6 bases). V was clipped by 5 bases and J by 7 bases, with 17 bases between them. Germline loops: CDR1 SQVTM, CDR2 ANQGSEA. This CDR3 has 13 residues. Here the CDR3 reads CSVPQTGFFGYTF. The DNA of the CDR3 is TGCAGCGTTCCGCAGACAGGTTTCTTTGGCTACACCTTC.

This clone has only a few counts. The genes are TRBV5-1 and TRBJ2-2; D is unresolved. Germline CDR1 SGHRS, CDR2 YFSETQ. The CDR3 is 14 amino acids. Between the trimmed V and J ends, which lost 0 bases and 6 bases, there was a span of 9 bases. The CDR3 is CASSLAQVAGELFF. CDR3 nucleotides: TGCGCCAGCAGCTTGGCCCAGGTCGCCGGGGAGCTGTTTTTT.

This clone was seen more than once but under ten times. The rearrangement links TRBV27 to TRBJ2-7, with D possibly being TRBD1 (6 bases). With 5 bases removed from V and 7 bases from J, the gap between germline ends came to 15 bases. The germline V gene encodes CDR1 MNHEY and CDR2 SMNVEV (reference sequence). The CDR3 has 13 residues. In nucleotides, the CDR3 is TGTGCCAGCAGTAGGACAGTCTCCTGGGAGCAGTACTTC. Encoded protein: CASSRTVSWEQYF.

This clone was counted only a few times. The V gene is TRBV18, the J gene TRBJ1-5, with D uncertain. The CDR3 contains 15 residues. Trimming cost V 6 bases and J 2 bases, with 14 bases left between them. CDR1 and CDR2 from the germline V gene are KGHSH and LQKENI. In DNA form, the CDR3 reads TGTGCCAGCTCCCCCGAAGCCCTCGGCAATCAGCCCCAGCATTTT. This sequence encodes CASSPEALGNQPQHF.

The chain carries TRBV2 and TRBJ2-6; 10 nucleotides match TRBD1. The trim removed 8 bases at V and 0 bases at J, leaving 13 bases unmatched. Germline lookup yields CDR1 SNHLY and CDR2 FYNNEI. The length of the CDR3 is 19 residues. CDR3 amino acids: CASERPGQGTSSGANVLTF. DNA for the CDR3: TGTGCCAGCGAGAGACCGGGACAGGGGACGAGCTCTGGGGCCAACGTCCTGACTTTC.

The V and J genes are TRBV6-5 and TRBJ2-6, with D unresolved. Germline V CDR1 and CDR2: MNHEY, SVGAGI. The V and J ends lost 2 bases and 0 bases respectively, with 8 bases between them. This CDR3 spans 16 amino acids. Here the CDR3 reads CASSYQRSSGANVLTF. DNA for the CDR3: TGTGCCAGCAGTTACCAACGGTCCTCTGGGGCCAACGTCCTGACTTTC.